This T cell receptor (beta chain) is from a study of T-cell memory formation after mild COVID-19 (dated by TCRdb to the early 2020s). General notes on the study: Most TCR sequence clusters were specific to one of the two donors. In a couple of donors, T-cell clones that expanded and contracted after mild COVID-19 were tracked by sequencing TCRalpha and TCRbeta repertoires over time. Two young, previously healthy adult volunteers, one female and one male, were included in the cohort. General conclusions and limits of the study: The study covered only a couple of mild cases, and larger cohorts including severe cases with pre-infection samples were considered necessary. From day 15 to 85, contracting clones showed balanced CD4/CD8 phenotypes, whereas a second wave of clones that expanded from day 15 to 37 leaned towards CD4+. Contracting CD4+ clones appeared mostly in the CM and EM memory subsets, whereas CD8+ clones were enriched in EMRA. Some responding clones were detected in pre-infection memory, suggesting pre-existing cross-reactive memory T cells joined the SARS-CoV-2 response. SARS-CoV-2 specificity was not confirmed for the second-wave clones peaking on day 37.

Ficoll-Paque density gradient centrifugation was used to isolate PBMCs. Notes on this clonotype: Its antigen remains unidentified. No base quality information exists; no much larger clone differs at one position.

The reads were generated on an Illumina NovaSeq 6000. Using 5'RACE with constant-segment primers, TCRalpha and TCRbeta cDNA libraries were constructed, with sample barcodes and unique molecular identifiers added in the process. RNA was extracted from every sample with Trizol reagent. Amplification of the libraries took two PCR steps, and the second step added a second sample barcode plus Illumina TruSeq adapters. Sequencing of libraries was performed on an Illumina NovaSeq with 2 x 150 bp paired-end reads. From the authors' description of their analysis: Reads were demultiplexed and collapsed into UMI-guided consensus sequences with migec v1.2.7. Using mixcr v2.1.11, UMI consensuses were aligned to TRA and TRB V and J templates and then assembled into clonotypes. A clonotype was counted as expanded or contracted only if both edgeR and NoisET called the change significant, with noise models trained on biological replicates. For edgeR calls, a false discovery rate-adjusted p below 0.01 and a log2 fold-change threshold of 1 were applied. As an exploratory analysis of dynamics, max-normalized trajectories of the 1000 most abundant clonotypes were examined with PCA combined with hierarchical clustering. The CD4 or CD8 phenotype of responding clones was assigned using the separately sequenced CD4+ and CD8+ repertoires. The public reads were run again by TCRdb, first through fastp at Q25 and then through MiXCR, and only productive beta chains were kept. Rows merge per CDR3 protein into single entries with the most common DNA and genes. Clone size and V and J calls follow TCRdb, not the original study. Here the sample has about 100,000 distinct CDR3 sequences; approximately 10% occur a single time. The top ten clones comprise 40% of the sample.

What was sequenced was PBMCs or a T cell subset sorted from them (not recorded which). The TCR comes from a man between 18 and 35 years old who had mild COVID-19 (a few samples of this study predate the infection). The sample titles of this study are shuffled in the database, so cell type and time point are left out; the donor was told from shared clones.

The CDR3 region: CSAREFGAGVNEKLFF. The nucleotide sequence is TGCAGTGCTAGAGAGTTTGGGGCAGGGGTTAATGAAAAACTGTTTTTT. Recombination joined TRBV20-1 with TRBJ1-4; matching of 6 bases hints at TRBD1 as the D gene. Relative to germline, V is 0 bases shorter and J is 4 bases shorter, with 15 bases between their ends. The CDR3 measures 16 amino acids from cysteine to phenylalanine. Solely the CDR3 DNA is kept, with 48 bases framed from the first base. CDR1 and CDR2 (DFQATT, SNEGSKA) derive from the germline V gene (reference sequence).